Listed here are 18 T cell receptor beta chains from one sample, sequenced in a study of shared clonotypes between healthy human individuals. Profiled with immunoSEQ multiplex PCR; TCRdb holds only in-frame clones, not every one. The data hold roughly 2,500,000 clones, with 90% to 95% observed a single time. Material: naive CD4+ T cells from PBMCs. The subset here: CD45RA+ positively selected. The receptors shown here come from a man aged 18-30 years in good health. Some clones in this sample may be carry-over from other donors' samples.

The chain links TRBV2 to TRBJ2-3; 10 bases are shared with TRBD2. V gave up 0 bases and J gave up 7 bases; unmatched junction bases: 7. The CDR3 is 16 residues long. From germline, CDR1 is SNHLY and CDR2 FYNNEI. The CDR3: CASSEAEGLAINTQYF. The CDR3, as DNA: TGTGCCAGCAGTGAAGCGGAGGGACTAGCGATAAATACGCAGTATTTT.

CDR3 nucleotides: TGTGCCAGCAGCTTAATTGGGAGCCGCCAAGAGACCCAGTACTTC. It translates to CASSLIGSRQETQYF. V usage is TRBV11-2 and J usage is TRBJ2-5, with TRBD2 as a possible D gene (5 bases). The ends were cut back, 2 bases at V and 1 base at J, with 11 bases in the middle. Germline lookup yields CDR1 SGHAT and CDR2 FQNNGV. CDR3 length: 15 amino acids.

The J gene is TRBJ2-7, the V gene TRBV5-4, with 13 bases aligning to TRBD2. Trimming cost V 3 bases and J 4 bases; bases outside gene matches: 4. CDR1 and CDR2 (germline): SGHNT, YYREEE (reference sequence). The CDR3 is 15 residues long. The chain's CDR3 is CASSSGTSGMYEQYF. CDR3 nucleotides: TGTGCCAGCAGCTCCGGGACTAGCGGGATGTACGAGCAGTACTTC.

As concerns this clone: The identical CDR3 is also encoded by other nucleotide sequences in the sample. CDR3 bases: TGCGCCAGCAGCCCTTCCGGTGGCTACGAGCAGTACTTC. As protein: CASSPSGGYEQYF. The chain joins TRBV5-1 to TRBJ2-7; D uncertain. Trimming took off 4 bases at V and 3 bases at J, with 11 bases between the two ends. This CDR3 is built from 13 residues. Per germline, CDR1 SGHRS and CDR2 YFSETQ.

The chain combines TRBV5-1 with TRBJ2-5; 10 bases agree with TRBD2. The CDR3 contains 16 residues. The V gene's germline CDR1 is SGHRS and CDR2 YFSETQ. The V and J ends lost 0 bases and 2 bases, in that order; junction bases with no gene match: 4. The CDR3: CASSLGGLAIQETQYF. The CDR3 DNA sequence: TGCGCCAGCAGCTTGGGGGGACTAGCGATACAAGAGACCCAGTACTTC.

Concerning this clone: Other nucleotide sequences from this sample produce the same CDR3. The chain links TRBV5-1 to TRBJ2-5, with 14 bases that match TRBD2. The J segment lost 4 bases and the V segment lost 4 bases, leaving 3 bases of the junction unmatched. Per germline, CDR1 SGHRS and CDR2 YFSETQ. There are 15 residues in the CDR3. The CDR3 DNA reads as TGCGCCAGCAGCCTAGGGACTAGCGGGAGAGAGACCCAGTACTTC. The encoded protein is CASSLGTSGRETQYF.

The chain joins TRBV30 to TRBJ2-1; TRBD2 matches 10 bases. The V gene's germline CDR1 is GTSNPN and CDR2 SVGIG (reference sequence). This CDR3 comprises 14 residues. V was clipped by 2 bases and J by 10 bases; unmatched bases: 8. The CDR3 coding sequence is TGTGCCTGGAGTACAGTAGCGGGAGGTGGCGAGCAGTTCTTC. It yields the protein CAWSTVAGGGEQFF.

In this sample, this clone turned up once. This rearrangement joins TRBV29-1 to TRBJ2-7, with a tentative D call TRBD1 (5 bases). The CDR3 is made up of 12 amino acids. In germline, CDR1 is SQVTM, CDR2 ANQGSEA. Trimming took off 5 bases at V and 0 bases at J, with 8 bases between the two ends. The CDR3 nucleotides are TGCAGCGTTCAACAGGCCTCCTACGAGCAGTACTTC. Its protein is CSVQQASYEQYF.

J is TRBJ1-1 and V is TRBV5-4, with 8 bases identical to TRBD1. Trimming took 2 bases from V and 1 from J; bases not matched to a gene: 4. This CDR3 has 15 amino acids. Germline V gene sequence: CDR1 SGHNT, CDR2 YYREEE (reference sequence). The CDR3 nucleotides are TGTGCCAGCAGCTTTTCAGGGGGCTGGAACACTGAAGCTTTCTTT. It yields the protein CASSFSGGWNTEAFF.

Concerning this clone: Other nucleotide sequences in the sample specify the same CDR3. The rearrangement uses TRBV5-1 and TRBJ2-1, with 12 bases aligning to TRBD2. V trimming: 1 base; J trimming: 4 bases; junction bases outside the gene matches: 3. CDR1 is SGHRS, CDR2 YFSETQ, per germline. This CDR3 region has 16 residues. The CDR3, as DNA: TGCGCCAGCAGCTTGCGGCTAGCGGGAGGGTACAATGAGCAGTTCTTC. Amino acid sequence: CASSLRLAGGYNEQFF. The full variable domain, with the rest looked up from reference TRBV5-1 and TRBJ2-1, is KAGVTQTPRYLIKTRGQQVTLSCSPISGHRSVSWYQQTPGQGLQFLFEYFSETQRNKGNFPGRFSGRQFSNSRSEMNVSTLELGDSALYLCASSLRLAGGYNEQFFGPGTRLTVL.

This chain joins TRBV19 and TRBJ1-5; D gene unclear. CDR1 and CDR2 from the germline V gene are LNHDA and SQIVND (reference sequence). The CDR3 contains 14 residues. V lost 1 base and J lost 7, with 11 bases in between. The CDR3 nucleotides read TGTGCCAGTAGTATAGGGGGAAGGGAGCAGCCCCAGCATTTT. This codes for CASSIGGREQPQHF. Based on the CDR3 plus reference TRBV19 and TRBJ1-5, the full variable domain is DGGITQSPKYLFRKEGQNVTLSCEQNLNHDAMYWYRQDPGQGLRLIYYSQIVNDFQKGDIAEGYSVSREKKESFPLTVTSAQKNPTAFYLCASSIGGREQPQHFGDGTRLSIL.

This clone appeared a single time. At the DNA level, this CDR3 is encoded by other sequences in the same sample as well. This rearrangement joins TRBV7-9 to TRBJ2-7; D perhaps matches TRBD2 (5 bases). With 3 bases removed from V and 1 base from J, the gap between germline ends came to 7 bases. This CDR3 has 13 residues. CDR1 is SEHNR and CDR2 is FQNEAQ in the germline V gene (reference sequence). CDR3 in amino acids: CASSFEGSYEQYF. Here the CDR3 DNA reads TGTGCCAGCAGCTTTGAGGGATCCTACGAGCAGTACTTC.

V and J are TRBV27 and TRBJ1-3; 8 nucleotides match TRBD1. CDR1 and CDR2 from the germline V gene are MNHEY and SMNVEV (reference sequence). The length of the CDR3 is 15 residues. V gave up 5 bases and J gave up 2 bases; unmatched junction bases: 5. CDR3 DNA: TGTGCCAGCAGTCAAGACAGGGGACCTGGAAACACCATATATTTT. As protein: CASSQDRGPGNTIYF.

The V and J genes are TRBV5-1 and TRBJ1-2; D unresolved. Germline V lookup: CDR1 SGHRS, CDR2 YFSETQ. Deletions cut 1 base from V and 0 bases from J, with 10 bases between. This CDR3 contains 15 residues. CDR3 nucleotide sequence: TGCGCCAGCAGCTTGAGTGGGCAGCCTAACTATGGCTACACCTTC. Protein: CASSLSGQPNYGYTF.

The chain links TRBV29-1 to TRBJ1-2; D might be TRBD1 (6 bases). The CDR3 runs 13 residues. The V gene's germline CDR1 is SQVTM and CDR2 ANQGSEA. V gave up 6 bases and J gave up 0 bases, with 11 bases separating them. CDR3: CSVNRDPNYGYTF. CDR3 coding DNA: TGCAGCGTGAACAGGGATCCTAACTATGGCTACACCTTC.

J is TRBJ2-1 and V is TRBV5-6; the match to TRBD2 covers 13 bases. Germline V gives CDR1 SGHDT, CDR2 YYEEEE. The CDR3 contains 15 residues. J lost 8 bases, V lost 0 bases, and 2 bases had no gene match. CDR3: CASSLGLAGGHEQFF. Here the CDR3 DNA reads TGTGCCAGCAGCTTGGGACTAGCGGGAGGACATGAGCAGTTCTTC.

This chain joins TRBV19 and TRBJ2-7; 9 bases fit TRBD1. The CDR3 is 14 residues long. CDR1 is LNHDA, CDR2 SQIVND, per germline (reference sequence). With 5 bases clipped from V and 0 bases from J, the junction kept 2 bases outside the gene matches. In DNA, the CDR3 is TGTGCCAGTAGTGCGACAGGGGGCTCCTACGAGCAGTACTTC. Its translation is CASSATGGSYEQYF.

The chain joins TRBV5-6 to TRBJ1-2; D is uncertain. Between the trimmed V and J ends, which lost 0 bases and 10 bases, there was a span of 13 bases. The CDR3 contains 13 residues. Per the germline V gene, CDR1 is SGHDT and CDR2 is YYEEEE. CDR3 amino acids: CASSLDRTMFYTF. The CDR3 bases are TGTGCCAGCAGCTTGGACAGAACCATGTTCTACACCTTC.